The T cell receptor beta chain under discussion was sequenced for a study of OX40 agonist ivuxolimab in advanced cancers. The CDR3 runs 14 residues. Trimming cost V 6 bases and J 2 bases, with 11 bases left between them. Germline V lookup: CDR1 LNHDA, CDR2 SQIVND (reference sequence). This clone has a single count. Sequencing used immunoSEQ multiplex PCR; TCRdb keeps in-frame clones, though not all of them. The sample lists approximately 20,000 clones; 85% to 90% were seen once. The source is an adult with an advanced solid tumor such as melanoma, head and neck, liver or kidney cancer. Sequences were derived from CD4+ or CD8+ T cells sorted from blood, sampled in a trial of the OX40 agonist ivuxolimab. The V gene is TRBV19, the J gene TRBJ1-5; the D is unclear. The CDR3 bases are TGTGCCAGTAGCCCCGGGGAGGGCAATCAGCCCCAGCATTTT. This codes for CASSPGEGNQPQHF.